This T cell receptor (beta chain) emerged from a study of T cells after yellow fever vaccination. Findings and caveats of the study: Post-booster repertoires contained most primary-vaccination clones again (roughly 97% CD4, roughly 91% CD8).

TCRdb recomputed calls from the 5' RACE reads with MiXCR, one row per CDR3 protein. The data show tens of thousands of distinct CDR3 sequences, 5.7% seen once. Germline CDR1 and CDR2: SGHRS and YFSETQ. The CDR3 runs 17 residues. J gave up 0 bases and V 4 bases, and 8 bases lay outside the gene matches. The genes are TRBV5-1 and TRBJ2-3; 10 bases align to TRBD2. The TCR comes from a man aged 18-30 years who received the YFV17D yellow fever vaccine. Here the sequenced sample was PBMCs, either bulk or a sorted T-cell subset (CD4+, CD8+, memory, or dextramer-sorted; not recorded which), taken on the day of the yellow fever booster vaccination. CDR3 residues: CASSNELAGPSTDTQYF. CDR3 nucleotides: TGCGCCAGCAGCAACGAACTAGCGGGGCCTAGCACAGATACGCAGTATTTT.